This T cell receptor (beta chain) stems from a study of cytotoxic CD8 clonotypes in ibrutinib-treated CLL. With V trimmed by 4 bases and J by 3 bases, 8 bases remained unmatched. Germline loops: CDR1 SGHRS, CDR2 YFSETQ. CDR3 length: 15 residues. Regarding this clone: Its matching antigen is unknown.

Assay used: immunoSEQ multiplex PCR; TCRdb lists only in-frame clones, some missing. The profile shows around 150,000 clones, roughly 77% of them singletons. Findings and limits, study-wide: Sampling schedules were unmatched across sustained-remission and progressing patients.

The chain joins TRBV5-1 to TRBJ2-3, with 7 bases lining up with TRBD1. The sequence came from a human donor with chronic lymphocytic leukemia. Sequencing was performed on PBMCs, taken after 12 months of ibrutinib treatment. CDR3 sequence (DNA): TGCGCCAGCAGCCCTGAGGGGGCCAAGACAGATACGCAGTATTTT. It specifies CASSPEGAKTDTQYF.